Listed below are T cell receptor beta chains from one sample, sequenced in a study of blood T cell repertoires in COVID-19. Clones were read by immunoSEQ multiplex PCR, and TCRdb kept only the in-frame ones, dropping some. The sample comprises almost 95,000 clones, about 70% of which are singletons, and just under 25% rests with the top ten. Sequencing was carried out using peripheral blood. The receptor source for this set is a woman aged 55-70 years in a cohort sampled during active or convalescent COVID-19. The conserved cysteine and the conserved F or W are not part of the CDR3 here. Some rows mark clone size as missing; the rest say once, few, many or name a class of expanded clone.

TRBV5-1,few,TRBJ2-5,ASSLVSGGYRETQY
TRBV12-3/TRBV12-4,.,TRBJ1-3,ASSYGEGNTIY
TRBV7-2,.,TRBJ2-7,ASSLGDRGIYEQY
TRBV5-1,.,TRBJ2-5,ASSLGGLIETQY
TRBV7-2,.,TRBJ1-1,ASSFRPGQDMNTEAF
TRBV5-1,.,TRBJ2-6,ASSLVSGSTGANVLT
TRBV30,.,TRBJ1-1,AWSERAEAF
TRBV7-3,few,TRBJ2-3,ASSQTSVRTDTQY
TRBV5-1,.,TRBJ1-6,ASRSGQGGGGSPLH
TRBV18,.,TRBJ2-7,ASSPLGQGYEQY
TRBV11-3,.,TRBJ2-3,ASSLGQGDGDTQY
TRBV5-1,.,TRBJ1-1,ASSLSRGGGTEAF
TRBV11-3,.,TRBJ2-3,ASSFGLAATTDTQY
TRBV3-1/TRBV3-2,.,TRBJ2-7,ASSFRGLAGSYEQY
TRBV21-1,.,TRBJ1-4,ASSKLRTGVNEKLF
TRBV28,.,TRBJ2-3,ASSSTLGRGDTQY
TRBV18,.,TRBJ2-1,ASSTLAGGLNEQF
TRBV9,.,TRBJ1-1,ASSAQVMNTEAF
TRBV3-1/TRBV3-2,.,TRBJ2-5,ASSQLAGDQETQY
TRBV9,once,TRBJ2-4,ASSVDMNIQY
TRBV28,few,TRBJ1-2,ASNVWDTPLRYT
TRBV7-8,.,TRBJ2-2,ASSQGGVQHTGELF